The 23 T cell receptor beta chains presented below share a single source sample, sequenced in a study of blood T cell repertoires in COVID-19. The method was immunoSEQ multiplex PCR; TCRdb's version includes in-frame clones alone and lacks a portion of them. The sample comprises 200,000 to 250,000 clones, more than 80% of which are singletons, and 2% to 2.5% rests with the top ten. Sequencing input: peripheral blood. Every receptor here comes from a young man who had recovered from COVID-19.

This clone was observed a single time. CDR3 nucleotide sequence: TGTGCCAGCAGTCACCTGACAGGGGGAAATGAGCAGTTCTTC. Translated: CASSHLTGGNEQFF. V and J are TRBV6-2 or TRBV6-3 and TRBJ2-1, with 9 nucleotides matching TRBD1. CDR1 MNHEY and CDR2 SVGEGT come from the germline V gene. J lost 7 bases, V lost 5 bases, and 6 bases had no gene match. The CDR3 sequence is 14 residues long.

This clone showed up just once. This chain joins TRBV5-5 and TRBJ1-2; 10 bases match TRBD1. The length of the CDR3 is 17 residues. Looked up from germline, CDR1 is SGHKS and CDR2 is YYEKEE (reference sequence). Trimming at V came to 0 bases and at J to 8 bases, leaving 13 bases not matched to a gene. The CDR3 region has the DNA TGTGCCAGCAGCTTGGCCCCCGGACAGGGGGGGATTTGGGGCTACACCTTC. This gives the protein CASSLAPGQGGIWGYTF.

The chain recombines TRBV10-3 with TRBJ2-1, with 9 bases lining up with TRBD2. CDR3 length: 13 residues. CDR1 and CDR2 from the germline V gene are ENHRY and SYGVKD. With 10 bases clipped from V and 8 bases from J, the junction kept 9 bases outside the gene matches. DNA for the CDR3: TGTGCCACCGAAGTGGGCGGGGGGGATGAGCAGTTCTTC. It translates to CATEVGGGDEQFF.

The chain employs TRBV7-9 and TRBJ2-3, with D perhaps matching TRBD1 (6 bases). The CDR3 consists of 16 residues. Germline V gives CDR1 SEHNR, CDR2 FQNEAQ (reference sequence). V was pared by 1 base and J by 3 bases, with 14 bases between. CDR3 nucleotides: TGTGCCAGCAGCTTAGGACAGGCAGCTAAAACAGATACGCAGTATTTT. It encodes CASSLGQAAKTDTQYF.

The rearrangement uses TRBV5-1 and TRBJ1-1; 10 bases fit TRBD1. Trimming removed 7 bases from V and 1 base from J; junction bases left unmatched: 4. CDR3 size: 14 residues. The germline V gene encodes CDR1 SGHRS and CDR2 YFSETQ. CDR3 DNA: TGCGCCAGCGGCGGGGACAGGGGGAACACTGAAGCTTTCTTT. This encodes CASGGDRGNTEAFF.

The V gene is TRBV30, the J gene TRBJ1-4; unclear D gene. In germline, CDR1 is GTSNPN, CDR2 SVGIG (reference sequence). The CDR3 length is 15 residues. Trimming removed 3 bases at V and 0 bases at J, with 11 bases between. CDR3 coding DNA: TGTGCCTGGAGGGCCGGGATCCCAACTAATGAAAAACTGTTTTTT. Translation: CAWRAGIPTNEKLFF.

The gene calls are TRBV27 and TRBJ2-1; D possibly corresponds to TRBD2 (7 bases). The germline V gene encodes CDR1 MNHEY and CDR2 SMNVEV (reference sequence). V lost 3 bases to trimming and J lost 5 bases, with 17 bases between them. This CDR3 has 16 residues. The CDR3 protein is CASSFRMGGAHNEQFF. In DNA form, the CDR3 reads TGTGCCAGCAGTTTCCGTATGGGGGGGGCGCACAATGAGCAGTTCTTC.

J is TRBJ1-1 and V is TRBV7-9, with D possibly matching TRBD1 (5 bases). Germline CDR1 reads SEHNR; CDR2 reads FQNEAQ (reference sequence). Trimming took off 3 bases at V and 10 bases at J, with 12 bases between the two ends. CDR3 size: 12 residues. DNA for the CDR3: TGTGCCAGCAGCTTGGAGGGGCAGTCAGCTTTCTTT. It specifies CASSLEGQSAFF.

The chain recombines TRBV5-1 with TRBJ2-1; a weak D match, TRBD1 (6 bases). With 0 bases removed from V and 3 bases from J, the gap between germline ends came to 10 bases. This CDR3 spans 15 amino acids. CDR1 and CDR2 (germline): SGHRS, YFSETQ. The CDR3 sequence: CASSLAATGYNEQFF. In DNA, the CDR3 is TGCGCCAGCAGCTTGGCAGCGACAGGCTACAATGAGCAGTTCTTC.

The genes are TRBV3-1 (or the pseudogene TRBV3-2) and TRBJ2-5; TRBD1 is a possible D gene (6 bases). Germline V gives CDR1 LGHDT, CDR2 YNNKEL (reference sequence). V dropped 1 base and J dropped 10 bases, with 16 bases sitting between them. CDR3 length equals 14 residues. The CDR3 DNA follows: TGTGCCAGCAGCCAAGCCCCGGACAGTTGGAACCAGTACTTC. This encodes CASSQAPDSWNQYF.

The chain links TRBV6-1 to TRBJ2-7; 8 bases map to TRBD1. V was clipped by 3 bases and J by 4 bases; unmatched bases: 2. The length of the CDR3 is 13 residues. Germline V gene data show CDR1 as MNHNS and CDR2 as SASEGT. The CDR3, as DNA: TGTGCCAGCAGTGACCAGGGGGCTTACGAGCAGTACTTC. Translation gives CASSDQGAYEQYF.

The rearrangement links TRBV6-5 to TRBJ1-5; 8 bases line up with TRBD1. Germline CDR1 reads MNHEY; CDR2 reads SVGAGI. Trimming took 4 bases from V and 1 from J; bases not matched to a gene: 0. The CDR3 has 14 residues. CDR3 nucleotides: TGTGCCAGCAGTTCAGGGGGCAGCAATCAGCCCCAGCATTTT. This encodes CASSSGGSNQPQHF.

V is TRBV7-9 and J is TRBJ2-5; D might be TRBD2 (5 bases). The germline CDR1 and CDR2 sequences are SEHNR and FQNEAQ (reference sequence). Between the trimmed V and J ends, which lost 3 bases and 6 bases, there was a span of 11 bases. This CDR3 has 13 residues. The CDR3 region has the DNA TGTGCCAGCAGCTTCGCGGGCCAGAAGACCCAGTACTTC. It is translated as CASSFAGQKTQYF.

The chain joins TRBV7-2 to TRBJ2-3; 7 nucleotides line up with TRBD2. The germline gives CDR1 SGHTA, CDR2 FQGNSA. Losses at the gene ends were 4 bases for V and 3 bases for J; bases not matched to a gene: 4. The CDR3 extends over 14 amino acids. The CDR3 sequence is CASSSWTSTDTQYF. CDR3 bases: TGTGCCAGCAGCTCCTGGACTAGTACAGATACGCAGTATTTT.

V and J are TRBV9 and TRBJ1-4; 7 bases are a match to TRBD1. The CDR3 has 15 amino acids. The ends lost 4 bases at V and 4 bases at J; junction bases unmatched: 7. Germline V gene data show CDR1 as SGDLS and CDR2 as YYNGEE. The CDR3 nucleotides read TGTGCCAGCAGCCCGAGGGGGCTCGGTAATGAAAAACTGTTTTTT. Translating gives CASSPRGLGNEKLFF.

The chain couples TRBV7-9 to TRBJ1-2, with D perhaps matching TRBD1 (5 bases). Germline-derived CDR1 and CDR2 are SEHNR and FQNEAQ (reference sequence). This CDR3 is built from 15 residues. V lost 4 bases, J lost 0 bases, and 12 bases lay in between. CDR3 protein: CASSSNRIANYGYTF. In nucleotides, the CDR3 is TGTGCCAGCAGCTCGAACAGGATAGCTAACTATGGCTACACCTTC.

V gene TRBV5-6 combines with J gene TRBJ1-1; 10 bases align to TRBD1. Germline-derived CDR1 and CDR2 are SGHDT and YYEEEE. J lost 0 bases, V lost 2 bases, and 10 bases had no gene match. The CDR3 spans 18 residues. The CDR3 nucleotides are TGTGCCAGCAGCTTCTCACCGAGGACAGGGGGAATGAACACTGAAGCTTTCTTT. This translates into CASSFSPRTGGMNTEAFF.

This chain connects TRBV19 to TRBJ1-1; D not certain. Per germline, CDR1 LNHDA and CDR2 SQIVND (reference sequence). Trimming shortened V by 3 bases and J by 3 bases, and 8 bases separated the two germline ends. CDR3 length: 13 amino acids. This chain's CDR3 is CASSIGVYTEAFF. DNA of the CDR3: TGTGCCAGTAGTATTGGAGTATACACTGAAGCTTTCTTT.

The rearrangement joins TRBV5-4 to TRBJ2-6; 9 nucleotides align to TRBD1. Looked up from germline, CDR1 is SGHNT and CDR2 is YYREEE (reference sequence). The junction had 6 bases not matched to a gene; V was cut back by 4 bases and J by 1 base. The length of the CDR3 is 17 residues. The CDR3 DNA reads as TGTGCCAGCAGCACGACAGGGGGGGCTTCTGGGGCCAACGTCCTGACTTTC. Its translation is CASSTTGGASGANVLTF.

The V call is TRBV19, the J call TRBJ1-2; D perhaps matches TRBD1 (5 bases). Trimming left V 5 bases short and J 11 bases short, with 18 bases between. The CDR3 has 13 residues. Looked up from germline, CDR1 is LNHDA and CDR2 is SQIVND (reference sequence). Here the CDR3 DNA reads TGTGCCAGTAGTGCGATGACAGTGAGTCCGTACACCTTC. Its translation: CASSAMTVSPYTF.

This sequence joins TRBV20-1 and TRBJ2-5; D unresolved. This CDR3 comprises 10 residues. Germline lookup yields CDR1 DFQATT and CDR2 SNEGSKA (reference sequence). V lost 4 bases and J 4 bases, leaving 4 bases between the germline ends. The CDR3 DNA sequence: TGCAGTGCTAACATAGAGACCCAGTACTTC. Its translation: CSANIETQYF.

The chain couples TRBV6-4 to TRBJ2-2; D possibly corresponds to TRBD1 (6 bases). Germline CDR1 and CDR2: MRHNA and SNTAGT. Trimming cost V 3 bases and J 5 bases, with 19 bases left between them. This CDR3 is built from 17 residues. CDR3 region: CASSDGGGPGGTGELFF. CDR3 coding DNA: TGTGCCAGCAGTGATGGGGGCGGCCCAGGTGGAACCGGGGAGCTGTTTTTT.

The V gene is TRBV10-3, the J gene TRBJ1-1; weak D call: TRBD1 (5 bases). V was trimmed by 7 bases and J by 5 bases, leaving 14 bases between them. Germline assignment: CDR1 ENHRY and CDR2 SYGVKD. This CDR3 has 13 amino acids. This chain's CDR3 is CAITATGGTEAFF. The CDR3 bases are TGTGCCATCACCGCGACGGGGGGGACTGAAGCTTTCTTT.